The present entry profiles one T cell receptor beta chain with its context. Its specific antigen is unknown. Base qualities are not provided; no much larger clone lies one nucleotide away. The immunoSEQ kit was used, according to the manufacturer's recommendations, to generate TCR beta libraries from genomic DNA. Library preparation used a first multiplex PCR with proprietary primers, then a second PCR adding unique barcodes, with bead cleanups after each round. Each sample batch included a kit-provided positive control reaction and a negative control reaction. The final libraries were assessed on an Agilent 4200 TapeStation D1000 ScreenTape, pooled by volume, and quantified by qPCR. An Illumina NextSeq500 fitted with a MidOutput 150-cycle cartridge performed the sequencing, running 156 Read1 cycles and 15 Index1 cycles with the kit's custom primers. The pooled library was loaded at approximately 1 pM, with a roughly 21% PhiX control spiked in. The paper's data handling went like this. The vendor-processed data were analyzed in R, and a clonotype was defined as all T cells that share the same CDR3 nucleotide sequence. In the clone abundance analyses, frequencies were normalized to the 10,000 most abundant clones in each sample. Before analysis, public T cell clones were removed, and these numbered fewer than six per sample on average. A difference in abundance of at least 32-fold between compartments was used to define tumor-enriched and baseline blood-enriched clonotypes. Clonotypes expanded or contracted between blood time points were identified with a beta-binomial differential abundance model. Tumor-blood repertoire similarity was measured with the Baroni-Urbani and Buser coefficient, and groups were compared using two-tailed Wilcoxon tests in R. In its TCRdb copy, this immuneACCESS table keeps in-frame sequences only and misses some clones. Where compared with another copy, unresolved V genes explain less than half of these, and the others have no known cause. The V and J calls and clone size were taken over from that table, and D and trimming were inferred from the DNA. For this sample there are about 73,000 clones; approximately 87% appear just once. Of the sample, around 2.5% is held by the ten largest clones.

The data were obtained in a study of radiation and T cells in renal cell carcinoma (dated by TCRdb to the early 2020s). About the full investigation: A total of 50 or so samples underwent TCR beta sequencing, made up of 25 or so tumors and about 27 peripheral blood samples. The last blood draw happened 4 weeks after radiation, timed to coincide with nephrectomy. Across all 50 or so samples, around 4,000,000 unique CDR3 nucleotide sequences, encoding 2 million to 3 million unique CDR3 amino acid sequences, were identified. General conclusions and limits of the study: The single-armed trial design could not address effects of radiation dose or scheduling on the TCR repertoire. Blood repertoire dynamics were not followed beyond 4 weeks after treatment. In blood, the top tumor clonotypes increased from baseline to 2 weeks after radiation and then shrank by 4 weeks, which suggests a temporary expansion of tumor-resident clones. Because pretreatment tumor biopsies were not available, the baseline intratumoral presence of clonotypes could not be determined.

Sample time point, as interpreted from the label and publication: blood 4 weeks post-SBRT, at nephrectomy. The meaning of the sample's treatment or condition label: 15 Gy SBRT to primary tumor, nephrectomy 4 weeks later. Samples were obtained from a clinical trial, in which 15 Gy stereotactic body radiation therapy was delivered to primary renal cell carcinomas and nephrectomy was performed 4 weeks later. To follow tumor-enriched clonotypes, peripheral blood was collected serially from radiation-treated patients at baseline and again at 2 weeks and 4 weeks after SBRT. Every patient had renal cell carcinoma of clear cell pathology. The QIAamp DNA Blood Mini Kit (Qiagen) was used to prepare genomic DNA for TCR sequencing. The analyses included just those samples that passed every quality control check. Spanning cysteine to phenylalanine, the CDR3 consists of 19 amino acids. Solely the CDR3 DNA is kept, with 57 bases framed from the first base. V lost 5 bases and J lost 0 bases, and the count of bases not matched to a germline gene is 17. Via the germline V gene (reference sequence), CDR1 is SGHNT and CDR2 YYREEE.

Sequencing used blood, obtained from a patient whose treatment included radiotherapy and nephrectomy. This clonotype was sampled from a woman in her sixties with renal cell carcinoma. The V and J segments used are TRBV5-4 and TRBJ2-1; 7 bases in the junction line up with TRBD2. The CDR3 amino acid sequence is: CASSLGRGRGDGSYNEQFF. The DNA reads TGTGCCAGCAGTCTTGGGAGGGGAAGGGGCGATGGCTCCTACAATGAGCAGTTCTTC.